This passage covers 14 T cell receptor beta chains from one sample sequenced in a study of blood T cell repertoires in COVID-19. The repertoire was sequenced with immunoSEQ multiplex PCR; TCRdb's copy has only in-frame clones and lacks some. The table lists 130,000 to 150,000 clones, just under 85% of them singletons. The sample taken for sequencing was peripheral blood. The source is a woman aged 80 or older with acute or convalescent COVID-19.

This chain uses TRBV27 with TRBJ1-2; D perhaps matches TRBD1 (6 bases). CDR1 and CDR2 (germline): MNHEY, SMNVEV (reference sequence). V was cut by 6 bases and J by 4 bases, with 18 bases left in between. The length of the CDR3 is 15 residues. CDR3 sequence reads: CASRLLGQQLYGYTF. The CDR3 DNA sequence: TGTGCCAGCAGATTGCTCGGACAGCAGCTCTATGGCTACACCTTC.

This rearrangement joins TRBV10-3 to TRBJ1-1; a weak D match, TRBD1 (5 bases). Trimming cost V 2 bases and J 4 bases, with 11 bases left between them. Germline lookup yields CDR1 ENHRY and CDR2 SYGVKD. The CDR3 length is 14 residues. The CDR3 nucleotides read TGTGCCATCAGTGAGGCTTCAGGGCGCACTGAAGCTTTCTTT. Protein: CAISEASGRTEAFF.

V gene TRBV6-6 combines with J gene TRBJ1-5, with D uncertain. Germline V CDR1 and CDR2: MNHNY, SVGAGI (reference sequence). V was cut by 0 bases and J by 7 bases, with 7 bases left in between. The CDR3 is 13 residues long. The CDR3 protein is CASSYSLSQPQHF. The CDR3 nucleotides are TGTGCCAGCAGTTACTCCCTTTCCCAGCCCCAGCATTTT.

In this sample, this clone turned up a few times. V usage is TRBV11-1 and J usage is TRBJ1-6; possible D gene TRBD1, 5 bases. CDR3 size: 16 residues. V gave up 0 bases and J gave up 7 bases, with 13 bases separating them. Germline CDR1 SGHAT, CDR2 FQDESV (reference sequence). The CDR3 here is CASSLATQGRNSPLHF. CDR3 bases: TGTGCCAGCAGCTTAGCGACCCAGGGAAGGAATTCACCCCTCCACTTT.

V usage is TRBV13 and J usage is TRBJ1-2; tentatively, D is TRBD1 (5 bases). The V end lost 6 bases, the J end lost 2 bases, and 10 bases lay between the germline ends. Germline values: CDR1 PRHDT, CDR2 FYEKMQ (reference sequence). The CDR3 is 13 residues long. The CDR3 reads CASSSDINYGYTF. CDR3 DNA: TGTGCCAGCAGTTCGGACATCAACTATGGCTACACCTTC.

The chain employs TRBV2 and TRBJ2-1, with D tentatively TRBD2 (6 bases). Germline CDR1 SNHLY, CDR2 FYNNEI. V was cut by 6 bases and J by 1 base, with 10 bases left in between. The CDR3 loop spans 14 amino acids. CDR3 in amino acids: CASSRDWSYNEQFF. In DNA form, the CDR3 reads TGTGCCAGCAGCAGGGACTGGTCCTACAATGAGCAGTTCTTC.

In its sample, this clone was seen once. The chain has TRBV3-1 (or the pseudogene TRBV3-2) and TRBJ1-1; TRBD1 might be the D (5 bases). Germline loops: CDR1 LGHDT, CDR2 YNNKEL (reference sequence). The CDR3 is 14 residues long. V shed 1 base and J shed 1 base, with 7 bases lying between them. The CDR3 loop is CASSQGGGNTEAFF. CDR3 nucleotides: TGTGCCAGCAGCCAAGGGGGGGGGAACACTGAAGCTTTCTTT.

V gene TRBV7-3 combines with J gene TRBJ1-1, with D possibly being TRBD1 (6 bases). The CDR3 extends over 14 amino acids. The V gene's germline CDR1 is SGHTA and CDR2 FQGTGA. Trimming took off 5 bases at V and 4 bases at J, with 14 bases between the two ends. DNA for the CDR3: TGTGCCAGCAGCCCCCAGGGGCGCGGCACTGAAGCTTTCTTT. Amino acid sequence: CASSPQGRGTEAFF.

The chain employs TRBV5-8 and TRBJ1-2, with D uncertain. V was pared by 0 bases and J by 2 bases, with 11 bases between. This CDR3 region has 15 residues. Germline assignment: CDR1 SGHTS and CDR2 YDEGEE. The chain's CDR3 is CASSLELFLNYGYTF. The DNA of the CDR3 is TGTGCCAGCAGCTTGGAACTGTTTTTGAACTATGGCTACACCTTC.

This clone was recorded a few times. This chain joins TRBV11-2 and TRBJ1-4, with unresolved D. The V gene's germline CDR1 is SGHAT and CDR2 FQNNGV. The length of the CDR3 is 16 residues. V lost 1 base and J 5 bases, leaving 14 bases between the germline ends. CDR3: CASSLVPAARNEKLFF. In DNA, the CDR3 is TGTGCCAGCAGCTTAGTACCCGCAGCGAGGAATGAAAAACTGTTTTTT.

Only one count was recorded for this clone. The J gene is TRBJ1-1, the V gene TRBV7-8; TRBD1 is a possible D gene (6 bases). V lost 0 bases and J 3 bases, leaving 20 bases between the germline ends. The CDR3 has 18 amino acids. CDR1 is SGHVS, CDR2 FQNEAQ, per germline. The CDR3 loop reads CASSLAREYRAGYTEAFF. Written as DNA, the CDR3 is TGTGCCAGCAGCTTAGCGAGGGAGTACAGGGCTGGTTACACTGAAGCTTTCTTT.

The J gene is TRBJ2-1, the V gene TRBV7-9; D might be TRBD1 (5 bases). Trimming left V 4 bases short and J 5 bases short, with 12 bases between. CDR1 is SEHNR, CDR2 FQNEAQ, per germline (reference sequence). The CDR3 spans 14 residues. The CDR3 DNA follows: TGTGCCAGCAGCTCTCTGGACACAAACAATGAGCAGTTCTTC. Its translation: CASSSLDTNNEQFF.

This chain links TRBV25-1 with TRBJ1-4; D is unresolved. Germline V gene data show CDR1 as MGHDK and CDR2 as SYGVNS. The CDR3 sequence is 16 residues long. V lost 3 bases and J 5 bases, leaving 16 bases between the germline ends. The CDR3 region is CASSETLWSGNEKLFF. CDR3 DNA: TGTGCCAGCAGTGAGACCTTATGGAGTGGAAATGAAAAACTGTTTTTT.

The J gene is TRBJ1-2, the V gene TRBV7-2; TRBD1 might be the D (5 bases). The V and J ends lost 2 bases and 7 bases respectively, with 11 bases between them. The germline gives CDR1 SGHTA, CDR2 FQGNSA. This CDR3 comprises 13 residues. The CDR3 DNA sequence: TGTGCCAGCAGCTTAAAGGGGCGGAGTGGCTACACCTTC. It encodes CASSLKGRSGYTF.